The rows below give T cell receptor beta chains drawn from one sample of a study of T-cell memory formation after mild COVID-19. Each CDR3 protein gets one entry after TCRdb re-called the 5' RACE reads with MiXCR. The sample contains 350,000 to 500,000 distinct CDR3 sequences, 20% to 30% of which appear only once. Source material: PBMCs or a T cell subset sorted from them (not recorded which). Every receptor here comes from an adult woman who had mild COVID-19 (a few samples of this study predate the infection). Cell type and time point are not known. CDR3s include the opening cysteine and the closing phenylalanine or tryptophan. The D gene is left open where the match is weak. Clone size, where shown, is once, few, many, or a class for clones that have expanded.

j_call,clone_size,v_call,d_call,cdr3_nt,cdr3_aa
TRBJ2-1,.,TRBV30,.,TGTGCCTGGAAGGGCTACAATGAGCAGTTCTTC,CAWKGYNEQFF
TRBJ1-5,few,TRBV19,.,TGTGCCAGTAGTTTCCAGGGTGGAAATCAGCCCCAGCATTTT,CASSFQGGNQPQHF
TRBJ2-2,many,TRBV24-1,TRBD1,TGTGCCACCAGTGACCTCGGACAGGACTACACCGGGGAGCTGTTTTTT,CATSDLGQDYTGELFF
TRBJ2-1,few,TRBV20-1,.,TGCAGTGCACCGATCCAGGGGGGATACAATGAGCAGTTCTTC,CSAPIQGGYNEQFF
TRBJ1-2,.,TRBV5-5,.,TGTGCCAGCAGCTTGAGAGGGGCCTATGGCTACACCTTC,CASSLRGAYGYTF
TRBJ2-3,.,TRBV20-1,.,TGCAGTGCTAGAGATAGGAGGGCAGGGGGTCGGGATACGCAGTATTTT,CSARDRRAGGRDTQYF
TRBJ2-7,.,TRBV11-2,.,TGTGCCAGCAGCTTACTGACTGGCTCCTACGAGCAGTACTTC,CASSLLTGSYEQYF
TRBJ2-3,.,TRBV20-1,.,TGCAGTGCTTGGAGCAGGAGCACAGATACGCAGTATTTT,CSAWSRSTDTQYF
TRBJ1-5,.,TRBV27,.,TGTGCCAGCAGTTTATTTGCCCCGAGCAATCAGCCCCAGCATTTT,CASSLFAPSNQPQHF
TRBJ2-7,few,TRBV2,.,TGTGCCAGCAGTCTTCTTCACGAGCAGTACTTC,CASSLLHEQYF
TRBJ2-2,.,TRBV4-3,.,TGCGCCAGCAGCCAACTGGACGGGCCAAACACCGGGGAGCTGTTTTTT,CASSQLDGPNTGELFF
TRBJ2-3,.,TRBV10-3,.,TGTGCCATCAGTGAGTCGGGGGGTCGCACAGATACGCAGTATTTT,CAISESGGRTDTQYF
TRBJ2-7,few,TRBV20-1,.,TGCAGTGCTAGAGATGTGATAGCTGGCGAGCAGTACTTC,CSARDVIAGEQYF
TRBJ1-6,.,TRBV6-5,.,TGTGCCAGCAGTTACTCGATCGGGAGCTCCTATAATTCACCCCTCCACTTT,CASSYSIGSSYNSPLHF
TRBJ1-1,few,TRBV5-1,.,TGCGCCAGCAGCTTGGAAGCGGGTTTGACTGAAGCTTTCTTT,CASSLEAGLTEAFF
TRBJ2-3,few,TRBV6-2/TRBV6-3,.,TGTGCCAGCAGTTTTGCGGATACGGGGGATACGCAGTATTTT,CASSFADTGDTQYF
TRBJ2-1,.,TRBV6-2/TRBV6-3,.,TGTGCCAGCAGTGGGGACCCCCTAGGAGCTTTCTACAATGAGCAGTTCTTC,CASSGDPLGAFYNEQFF
TRBJ1-1,few,TRBV12-3/TRBV12-4,.,TGTGCCAGCGCAACAGGGAGATGGGCTTTCTTT,CASATGRWAFF
TRBJ2-1,few,TRBV3-1,TRBD2,TGTGCCAGCAGCCAGGCTACTAGCGGGGGAACCAATGAGCAGTTCTTC,CASSQATSGGTNEQFF
TRBJ2-3,few,TRBV24-1,TRBD1,TGTGCCGCGTCACCGGGACAGGGGCCAACAGATACGCAGTATTTT,CAASPGQGPTDTQYF
TRBJ2-3,.,TRBV20-1,.,TGCAGTGCTAGTGTTGGGGATACGCAGTATTTT,CSASVGDTQYF
TRBJ1-5,few,TRBV6-6,.,TGTGCCAGCACCCCGACGGGGATTAGCAATCAGCCCCAGCATTTT,CASTPTGISNQPQHF
TRBJ2-7,.,TRBV5-1,TRBD2,TGCGCCAGCAGCTTTGGGACTAGAAACTACGAGCAGTACTTC,CASSFGTRNYEQYF
TRBJ2-2,.,TRBV12-3/TRBV12-4,.,TGTGCCAGCAGTTTAGCGGGTTCGGTCACCGGGGAGCTGTTTTTT,CASSLAGSVTGELFF
TRBJ2-1,once,TRBV2,.,TGTGCCAGCAGTGAAGGAGGGAGACCCTACAATGAGCAGTTCTTC,CASSEGGRPYNEQFF
TRBJ1-5,few,TRBV20-1,TRBD1,TGCAGTGCTAGACGGACAGGGGGGTTGCAGCCCCAGCATTTT,CSARRTGGLQPQHF
TRBJ2-7,few,TRBV5-1,TRBD2,TGCGCCAGCAGCTTGAAAGCGGGGGCATCCTACGAGCAGTACTTC,CASSLKAGASYEQYF
TRBJ2-2,once,TRBV18,.,TGTGCCAGCTCAGATAATTTGGACACCGGGGAGCTGTTTTTT,CASSDNLDTGELFF
TRBJ2-5,few,TRBV20-1,.,TGCAGTGCTAGAGAAGGGGGAGAGACCCAGTACTTC,CSAREGGETQYF
TRBJ2-3,many,TRBV25-1,TRBD2,TGTGCCAGCAGTGAGGGCCGGACTCGGGGAGGACTAGCGACAAGCACAGATACGCAGTATTTT,CASSEGRTRGGLATSTDTQYF
TRBJ2-1,few,TRBV23-1,.,TGCGCCAGCAGTCAGGAGGGCCCGAGGTGCAATGAGCAGTTCTTC,CASSQEGPRCNEQFF
TRBJ2-7,few,TRBV27,.,TGTGCCAGCAGTTCGGGACTCGGATACGAGCAGTACTTC,CASSSGLGYEQYF
TRBJ2-2,few,TRBV7-9,.,TGTGCCAGCAGCTTGGAGGGACGCGGGGAGCTGTTTTTT,CASSLEGRGELFF
TRBJ2-2,.,TRBV7-3,TRBD2,TGTGCCAGCAACCCTCTTTTAGTGGGACTAGCGACTACCGGGGAGCTGTTTTTT,CASNPLLVGLATTGELFF
TRBJ2-5,.,TRBV29-1,TRBD2,TGCAGCGCCGAAGGACTAGCGGGGGGAAAACAAGAGACCCAGTACTTC,CSAEGLAGGKQETQYF
TRBJ1-2,.,TRBV29-1,TRBD1,TGCAGCGTGCGTCCGCGACAGGGGACCTATGGCTACACCTTC,CSVRPRQGTYGYTF
TRBJ1-1,.,TRBV5-1,.,TGCGCCAGCACTCCCGGGGGAGGGTCCACTGAAGCTTTCTTT,CASTPGGGSTEAFF
TRBJ2-5,.,TRBV6-5,TRBD1,TGTGCCAGCATCCCACAGGGGCCCAGCAACGAGACCCAGTACTTC,CASIPQGPSNETQYF
TRBJ2-5,few,TRBV12-3/TRBV12-4,.,TGTGCCAGCAGTTTACAGCAGAAAGAGACCCAGTACTTC,CASSLQQKETQYF
TRBJ2-7,few,TRBV27,.,TGTGCCAGCAGTTCGTCTGATGGGTCCTACGAGCAGTACTTC,CASSSSDGSYEQYF
TRBJ2-1,many,TRBV12-3/TRBV12-4,.,TGTGCCAGCAGCAGGGACAAGAGCGGCAATGAGCAGTTCTTC,CASSRDKSGNEQFF
TRBJ2-1,.,TRBV3-1,TRBD2,TGTGCCAGCAGCCAAGAGCGGATCTTACTAGCGGGGGTAAAAGAGCAGTTCTTC,CASSQERILLAGVKEQFF
TRBJ1-2,.,TRBV5-1,.,TGCGCCAGCAGCTTGTCGGCAGCAGCTAACTATGGCTACACCTTC,CASSLSAAANYGYTF
TRBJ2-3,.,TRBV27,.,TGTGCCAGCACTCTCAGGAGGGTTGGGGTAGCAGATACGCAGTATTTT,CASTLRRVGVADTQYF
TRBJ2-1,.,TRBV21-1,.,TGTGCCAGCAGCAAGAAGGAGACAGGGTTCCACAATGAGCAGTTCTTC,CASSKKETGFHNEQFF
TRBJ2-2,.,TRBV4-3,.,TGCGCCAGCAGCATTACGGGGAACACCGGGGAGCTGTTTTTT,CASSITGNTGELFF
TRBJ1-1,.,TRBV4-1,.,TGCGCCAGCAGCGGTGCGGAGTACCTCATCGAAGCTTTCTTT,CASSGAEYLIEAFF
TRBJ2-2,few,TRBV27,.,TGTGCCAGCAGTTTACAAGAGGGAAGTGCGGGCGGGGAGCTGTTTTTT,CASSLQEGSAGGELFF
TRBJ1-1,few,TRBV6-5,TRBD1,TGTGCCAGCAGCGACAGGGTAACTACCTTAGCTTTCTTT,CASSDRVTTLAFF
TRBJ1-1,few,TRBV4-3,TRBD1,TGCGCCAGCAGCCAAGATAGGCAGGGGGCGCTGGGGACTGAAGCTTTCTTT,CASSQDRQGALGTEAFF
TRBJ2-3,few,TRBV20-1,TRBD2,TGCAGTGCTAGTTCTAGCGGGGGGGCACAGGATACGCAGTATTTT,CSASSSGGAQDTQYF
TRBJ2-3,few,TRBV7-2,TRBD2,TGTGCCAGCAGCTTAGGAGCTAGCGGGACGTCGGGCACAGATACGCAGTATTTT,CASSLGASGTSGTDTQYF
TRBJ1-2,.,TRBV29-1,.,TGCAGCGTGGTCCCCGACGGCTATGGCTACACCTTC,CSVVPDGYGYTF
TRBJ2-2,.,TRBV12-3/TRBV12-4,TRBD2,TGTGCCAGCAGTACCGGGACTAGCGGGACCGGGGAGCTGTTTTTT,CASSTGTSGTGELFF
TRBJ2-1,.,TRBV5-1,.,TGCGCCAGCAGCCAAAGCGGGTTAGGGATCAATGAGCAGTTCTTC,CASSQSGLGINEQFF